Listed here is a single TCR beta chain. Its antigen is still unknown. The time point was: newly diagnosed GD, antithyroid drugs for less than 3 months. RNA isolated from PBMCs was used to make the TCR library. HTBI primers from iRepertoire and Arm-PCR of CDR3 regions yielded the TCR beta libraries. TCRdb reprocessed the multiplex PCR reads with MiXCR, giving one entry per CDR3 protein. The top ten hold about 18% of the sample, which has hundreds of thousands of distinct CDR3 sequences, approximately 15% seen once. The CDR3 has 16 residues. With 6 bases clipped from V and 8 bases from J, the junction kept 13 bases outside the gene matches. The record originates from a study of regulatory T cells in long-lasting Graves disease. Looking at the study overall: Prior antithyroid drug treatment in newly diagnosed Graves' patients lasted under 3 months.

Regarding the study as a whole: Accuracy was possibly reduced by small sample size.

These data were likewise used in another study, on T cells in Graves' hyperthyroidism and ophthalmopathy.

Sequenced material: peripheral blood mononuclear cells (PBMCs), taken at new diagnosis, from a patient treated with antithyroid drugs. This sequence joins TRBV12-3 or TRBV12-4 and TRBJ2-1; 10 bases align to TRBD2. The clonotype was recovered from a woman in her 30s with Graves disease. The CDR3 sequence is CASSQELAGVLDEQFF. The CDR3 DNA sequence: TGTGCCAGCAGCCAAGAGCTAGCGGGAGTTTTAGATGAGCAGTTCTTC.